These 16 T cell receptor beta chains were all obtained from the same sample, sequenced in a study of blood T cell repertoires in COVID-19 (TCRdb year 2020). Library preparation used the immunoSEQ multiplex PCR assay. This is the immuneACCESS table as TCRdb keeps it, with only in-frame sequences that have V and J called. A part of the clones is gone; compared with another copy, unresolved V genes explain less than half, and the rest is unexplained. The sample profile shows tens of thousands of clones; approximately 89% of them were found once. The top ten constitute about an eighth of the sample. The source material was peripheral blood. The receptor set was obtained from a human donor with active COVID-19. The donor label of this sample is uncertain.

V is TRBV6-5 and J is TRBJ1-2; D uncertain. Germline values: CDR1 MNHEY, CDR2 SVGAGI. V lost 0 bases and J lost 3, with 11 bases in between. CDR3 length: 15 amino acids. The CDR3, as DNA: TGTGCCAGCAGTTACTCGAGAGGTTTTGACTATGGCTACACCTTC. Its translation: CASSYSRGFDYGYTF.

This chain links TRBV9 with TRBJ1-6; 7 nucleotides align to TRBD1. CDR3 length: 14 amino acids. Germline CDR1 reads SGDLS; CDR2 reads YYNGEE. With 5 bases clipped from V and 7 bases from J, the junction kept 6 bases outside the gene matches. The CDR3 region is CASSWTGANSPLHF. The CDR3 nucleotides read TGTGCCAGCAGTTGGACAGGAGCAAATTCACCCCTCCACTTT.

J is TRBJ2-5 and V is TRBV2, with 8 bases identical to TRBD1. The germline gives CDR1 SNHLY, CDR2 FYNNEI. V lost 3 bases to trimming and J lost 5 bases; unmatched junction nucleotides: 5. The CDR3 runs 14 residues. CDR3 DNA sequence: TGTGCCAGCAGTGACCGGACAGGGCTGGAGACCCAGTACTTC. It codes for CASSDRTGLETQYF.

This chain connects TRBV6-6 to TRBJ1-3, with D unresolved. V gave up 8 bases and J gave up 0 bases, with 8 bases separating them. The CDR3 length is 13 residues. Germline V gives CDR1 MNHNY, CDR2 SVGAGI (reference sequence). The CDR3 sequence is CASSGDSGNTIYF. CDR3 DNA sequence: TGTGCCAGCTCCGGAGACTCTGGAAACACCATATATTTT.

CDR3 sequence (DNA): TGCGCCAGCAGCATACGGACAGGGGATGATCTTTCTGGAAACACCATATATTTT. Translation gives CASSIRTGDDLSGNTIYF. The chain links TRBV5-1 to TRBJ1-3; TRBD1 aligns across 9 bases. Germline V gene sequence: CDR1 SGHRS, CDR2 YFSETQ. The V gene end was trimmed by 4 bases and the J gene end by 1 base; junction bases not matched to a gene: 12. CDR3 length equals 18 residues.

This rearrangement joins TRBV28 to TRBJ1-5; D is undetermined. This CDR3 contains 14 residues. In germline, CDR1 is MDHEN, CDR2 SYDVKM. Trimming removed 1 base at V and 1 base at J, with 5 bases between. For the CDR3, the DNA is TGTGCCAGCAGTTTATACAAGAGCAATCAGCCCCAGCATTTT. It encodes CASSLYKSNQPQHF.

This chain connects TRBV18 to TRBJ2-3; TRBD1 agrees at 11 bases. Trimming took 2 bases from V and 3 from J; bases not matched to a gene: 4. The CDR3 consists of 16 residues. The germline CDR1 and CDR2 sequences are KGHSH and LQKENI. In DNA form, the CDR3 reads TGTGCCAGCTCACCAACGGGGACAGGGGGGACAGATACGCAGTATTTT. This codes for CASSPTGTGGTDTQYF.

The genes are TRBV5-1 and TRBJ2-5, with D possibly matching TRBD1 (5 bases). CDR1 and CDR2 from the germline V gene are SGHRS and YFSETQ. The CDR3 spans 15 residues. Trimming shortened V by 2 bases and J by 3 bases, and 14 bases separated the two germline ends. The CDR3 reads CASSLASRVKETQYF. DNA for the CDR3: TGCGCCAGCAGCTTAGCGTCCAGGGTGAAAGAGACCCAGTACTTC.

This clone was counted a few times. This sequence joins TRBV4-2 and TRBJ2-7; the D gene is possibly TRBD2 (5 bases). V was pared by 1 base and J by 6 bases, with 16 bases between. CDR3 length: 15 amino acids. Germline V lookup: CDR1 LGHNA, CDR2 YNFKEQ. The CDR3 loop is CASSQGVLGVGEQYF. The CDR3 region has the DNA TGTGCCAGCAGCCAAGGAGTACTAGGAGTCGGCGAGCAGTACTTC.

This clone was found once. V usage is TRBV2 and J usage is TRBJ2-7; TRBD2 matches at 7 bases. Germline V gene sequence: CDR1 SNHLY, CDR2 FYNNEI. The length of the CDR3 is 15 residues. V was pared by 7 bases and J by 5 bases, with 14 bases of the junction left unmatched. Written as DNA, the CDR3 is TGTGCCAGCACCACACTTACTAGCGTTTCCCACGAGCAGTACTTC. Amino acid sequence: CASTTLTSVSHEQYF. The full variable domain, in which reference TRBV2 and TRBJ2-7 provide the parts outside the CDR3, is EPEVTQTPSHQVTQMGQEVILRCVPISNHLYFYWYRQILGQKVEFLVSFYNNEISEKSEIFDDQFSVERPDGSNFTLKIRSTKLEDSAMYFCASTTLTSVSHEQYFGPGTRLTVT.

This chain joins TRBV29-1 and TRBJ2-3, with D uncertain. This CDR3 spans 15 amino acids. Trimming removed 4 bases from V and 8 bases from J, with 22 bases in between. Germline V gene sequence: CDR1 SQVTM, CDR2 ANQGSEA. CDR3 amino acids: CSVGSSRLSKVTQYF. In nucleotides, the CDR3 is TGCAGCGTTGGATCTAGTCGCTTAAGCAAAGTTACGCAGTATTTT.

The rearrangement uses TRBV9 and TRBJ1-5; D gene ambiguous. Germline V CDR1 and CDR2: SGDLS, YYNGEE. This CDR3 region has 13 residues. The germline V and J ends were trimmed by 1 base and 0 bases, with 2 bases remaining between them. This CDR3 is CASSVHSNQPQHF. The CDR3 coding sequence is TGTGCCAGCAGCGTACATAGCAATCAGCCCCAGCATTTT.

This clone appeared a few times. This rearrangement joins TRBV6-5 to TRBJ2-7; D perhaps matches TRBD2 (5 bases). V lost 6 bases and J 0 bases, leaving 12 bases between the germline ends. The CDR3 totals 14 residues. Germline CDR1 is MNHEY and CDR2 is SVGAGI. The CDR3 DNA is TGTGCCAGCAGGACACCGGGAAGCTCCTACGAGCAGTACTTC. Translated, it gives CASRTPGSSYEQYF.

For this clone: Its ends do not fully match the called genes, so a read error is possible. CDR3 DNA: TGTGCCGGCAGCCACCGGGACAGGAAAAATTCACCCCTCCACTTT. Protein sequence: CAGSHRDRKNSPLHF. The genes are TRBV3-1 (or the pseudogene TRBV3-2) and TRBJ1-6; 8 bases line up with TRBD1. CDR1 and CDR2 (germline): LGHDT, YNNKEL (reference sequence). The CDR3 has 15 amino acids.

This sequence joins TRBV19 and TRBJ2-6, with TRBD2 matching 16 bases. The CDR3 runs 23 residues. V trimming: 3 bases; J trimming: 1 base; junction bases outside the gene matches: 15. Germline V gene sequence: CDR1 LNHDA, CDR2 SQIVND (reference sequence). The chain's CDR3 is CASSIAGLPGLAGGVSGANVLTF. CDR3 in DNA: TGTGCCAGTAGTATCGCGGGACTCCCGGGACTAGCGGGAGGGGTTTCTGGGGCCAACGTCCTGACTTTC.

The genes are TRBV28 and TRBJ1-5, with D uncertain. The CDR3 is 13 amino acids. CDR1 and CDR2 from the germline V gene are MDHEN and SYDVKM. V was pared by 6 bases and J by 1 base, with 7 bases between. CDR3 loop: CASSVSSNQPQHF. For the CDR3, the DNA is TGTGCCAGCAGCGTCTCGAGCAATCAGCCCCAGCATTTT.